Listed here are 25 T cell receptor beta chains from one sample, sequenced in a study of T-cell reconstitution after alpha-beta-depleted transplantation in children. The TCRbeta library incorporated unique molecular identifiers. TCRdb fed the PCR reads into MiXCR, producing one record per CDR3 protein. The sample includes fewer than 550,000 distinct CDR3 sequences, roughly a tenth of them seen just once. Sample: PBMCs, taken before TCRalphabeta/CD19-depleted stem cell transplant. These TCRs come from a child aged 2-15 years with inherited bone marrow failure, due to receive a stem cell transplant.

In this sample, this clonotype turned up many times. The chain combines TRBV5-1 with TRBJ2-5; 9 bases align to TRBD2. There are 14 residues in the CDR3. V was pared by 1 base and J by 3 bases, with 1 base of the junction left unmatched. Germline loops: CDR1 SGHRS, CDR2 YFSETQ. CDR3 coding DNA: TGCGCCAGCAGCTTGATAGCGGGAGAAGAGACCCAGTACTTC. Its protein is CASSLIAGEETQYF.

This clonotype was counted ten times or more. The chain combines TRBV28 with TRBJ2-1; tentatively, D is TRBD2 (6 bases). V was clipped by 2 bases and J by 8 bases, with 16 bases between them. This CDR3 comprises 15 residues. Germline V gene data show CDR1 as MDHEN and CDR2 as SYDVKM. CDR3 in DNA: TGTGCCAGCAGTTTAACCGGGAGCGAGCGCCATGAGCAGTTCTTC. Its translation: CASSLTGSERHEQFF.

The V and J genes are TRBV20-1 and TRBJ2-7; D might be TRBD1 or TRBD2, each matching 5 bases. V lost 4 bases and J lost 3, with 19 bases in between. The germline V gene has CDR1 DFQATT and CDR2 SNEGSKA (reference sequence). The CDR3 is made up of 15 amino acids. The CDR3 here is CSANGLPGAFYEQYF. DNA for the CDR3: TGCAGTGCTAACGGGCTGCCCGGGGCGTTCTACGAGCAGTACTTC.

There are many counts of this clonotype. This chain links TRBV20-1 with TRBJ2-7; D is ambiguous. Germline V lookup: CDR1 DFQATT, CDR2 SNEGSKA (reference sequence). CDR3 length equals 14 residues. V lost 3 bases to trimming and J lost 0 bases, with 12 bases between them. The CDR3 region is CSARETLNSYEQYF. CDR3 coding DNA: TGCAGTGCTAGGGAAACACTAAACTCCTACGAGCAGTACTTC.

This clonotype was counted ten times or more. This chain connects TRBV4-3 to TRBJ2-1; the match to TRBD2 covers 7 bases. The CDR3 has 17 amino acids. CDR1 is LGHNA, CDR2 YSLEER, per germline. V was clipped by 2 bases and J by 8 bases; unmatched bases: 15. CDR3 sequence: CASSQLPWGRAGDEQFF. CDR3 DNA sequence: TGCGCCAGCAGCCAACTGCCTTGGGGGAGGGCCGGGGATGAGCAGTTCTTC.

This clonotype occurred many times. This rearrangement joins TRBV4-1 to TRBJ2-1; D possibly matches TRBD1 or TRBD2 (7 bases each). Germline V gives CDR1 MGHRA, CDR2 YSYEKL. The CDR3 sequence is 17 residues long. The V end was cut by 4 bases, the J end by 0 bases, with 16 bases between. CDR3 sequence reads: CASSPGTKGASYNEQFF. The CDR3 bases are TGCGCCAGCAGCCCTGGGACTAAGGGGGCCTCCTACAATGAGCAGTTCTTC.

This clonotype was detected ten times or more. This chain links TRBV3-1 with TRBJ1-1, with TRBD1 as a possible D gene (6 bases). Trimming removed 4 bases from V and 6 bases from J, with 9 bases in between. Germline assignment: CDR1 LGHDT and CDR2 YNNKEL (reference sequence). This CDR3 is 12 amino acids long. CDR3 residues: CASSPGQSEAFF. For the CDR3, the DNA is TGTGCCAGCAGCCCTGGACAGTCTGAAGCTTTCTTT. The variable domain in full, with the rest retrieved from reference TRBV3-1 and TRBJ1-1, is DTAVSQTPKYLVTQMGNDKSIKCEQNLGHDTMYWYKQDSKKFLKIMFSYNNKELIINETVPNRFSPKSPDKAHLNLHINSLELGDSAVYFCASSPGQSEAFFGQGTRLTVV.

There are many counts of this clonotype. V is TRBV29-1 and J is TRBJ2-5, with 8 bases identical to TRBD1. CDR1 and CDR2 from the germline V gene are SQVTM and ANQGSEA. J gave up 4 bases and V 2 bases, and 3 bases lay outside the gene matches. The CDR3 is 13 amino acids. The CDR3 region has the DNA TGCAGCGTTGAACAGGGGGCCGGAGAGACCCAGTACTTC. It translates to CSVEQGAGETQYF.

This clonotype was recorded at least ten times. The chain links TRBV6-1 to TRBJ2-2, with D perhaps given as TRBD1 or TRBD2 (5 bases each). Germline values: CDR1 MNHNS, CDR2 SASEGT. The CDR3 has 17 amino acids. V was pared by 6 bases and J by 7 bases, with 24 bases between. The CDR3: CASSMTPEGRGDGELFF. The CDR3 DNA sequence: TGTGCCAGCAGCATGACGCCCGAGGGACGAGGGGACGGGGAGCTGTTTTTT.

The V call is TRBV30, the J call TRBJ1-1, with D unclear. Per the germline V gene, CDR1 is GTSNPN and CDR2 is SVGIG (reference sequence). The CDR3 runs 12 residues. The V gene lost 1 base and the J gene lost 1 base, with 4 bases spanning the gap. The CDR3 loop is CAWSEWNTEAFF. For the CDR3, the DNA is TGTGCCTGGAGTGAGTGGAACACTGAAGCTTTCTTT.

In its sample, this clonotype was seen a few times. CDR3 region: CASSHPGLVGYTQYF. DNA for the CDR3: TGCGCCAGCAGCCATCCCGGACTAGTTGGATATACGCAGTATTTT. J is TRBJ2-3 and V is TRBV4-1; the match to TRBD2 covers 7 bases. The CDR3 has 15 amino acids. The V gene's germline CDR1 is MGHRA and CDR2 YSYEKL. J gave up 7 bases and V 3 bases, and 10 bases lay outside the gene matches.

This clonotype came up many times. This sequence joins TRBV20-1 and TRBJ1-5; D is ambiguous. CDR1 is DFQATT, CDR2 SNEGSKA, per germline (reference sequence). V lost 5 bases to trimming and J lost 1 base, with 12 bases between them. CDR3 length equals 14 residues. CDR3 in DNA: TGCAGTGCTCATGGGATCGGGAGCAATCAGCCCCAGCATTTT. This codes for CSAHGIGSNQPQHF.

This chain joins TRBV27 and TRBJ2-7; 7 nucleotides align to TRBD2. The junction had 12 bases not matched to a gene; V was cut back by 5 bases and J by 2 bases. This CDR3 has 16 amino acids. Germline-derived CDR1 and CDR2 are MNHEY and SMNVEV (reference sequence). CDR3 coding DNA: TGTGCCAGCAGTCCACTTCGTGGGACTACTACCTACGAGCAGTACTTC. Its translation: CASSPLRGTTTYEQYF.

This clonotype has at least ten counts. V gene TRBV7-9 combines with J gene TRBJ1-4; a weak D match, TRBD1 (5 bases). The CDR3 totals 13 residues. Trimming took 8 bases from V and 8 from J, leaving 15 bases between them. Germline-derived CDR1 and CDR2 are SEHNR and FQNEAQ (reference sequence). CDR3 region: CASAGRGREKLFF. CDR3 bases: TGTGCCAGCGCGGGGCGCGGGAGGGAAAAACTGTTTTTT.

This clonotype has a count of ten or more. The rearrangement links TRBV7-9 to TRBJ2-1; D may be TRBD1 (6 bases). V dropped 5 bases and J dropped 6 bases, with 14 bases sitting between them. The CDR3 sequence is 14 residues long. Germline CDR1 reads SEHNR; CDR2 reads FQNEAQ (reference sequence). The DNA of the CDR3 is TGTGCCAGCAGCCCTGACGGACAGCGCAATGAGCAGTTCTTC. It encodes CASSPDGQRNEQFF.

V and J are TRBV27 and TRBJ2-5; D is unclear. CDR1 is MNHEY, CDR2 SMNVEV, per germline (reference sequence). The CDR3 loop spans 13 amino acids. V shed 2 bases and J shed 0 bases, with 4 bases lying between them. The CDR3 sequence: CASSLRYQETQYF. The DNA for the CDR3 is TGTGCCAGCAGTTTACGGTACCAAGAGACCCAGTACTTC.

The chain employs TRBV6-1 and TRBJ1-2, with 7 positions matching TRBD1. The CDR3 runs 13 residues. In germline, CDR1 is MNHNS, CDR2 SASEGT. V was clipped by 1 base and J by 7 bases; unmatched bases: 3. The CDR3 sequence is CASSEGQGVGYTF. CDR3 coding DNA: TGTGCCAGCAGTGAAGGGCAGGGGGTTGGCTACACCTTC.

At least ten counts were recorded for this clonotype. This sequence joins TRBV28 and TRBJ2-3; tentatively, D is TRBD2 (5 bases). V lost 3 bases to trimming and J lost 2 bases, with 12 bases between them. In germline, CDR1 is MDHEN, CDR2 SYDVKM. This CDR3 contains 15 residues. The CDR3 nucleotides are TGTGCCAGCAGTTTGCGAGGCGGGTCCACAGATACGCAGTATTTT. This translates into CASSLRGGSTDTQYF.

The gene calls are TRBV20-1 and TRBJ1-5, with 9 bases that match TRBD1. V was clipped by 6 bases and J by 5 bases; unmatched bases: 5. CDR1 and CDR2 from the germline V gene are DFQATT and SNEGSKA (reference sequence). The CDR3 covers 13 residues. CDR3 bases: TGCAGTGCGTTACAGGGGGCCGATCAGCCCCAGCATTTT. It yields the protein CSALQGADQPQHF.

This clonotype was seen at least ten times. The CDR3 sequence is CASSPTTQGAGGELFF. The CDR3 region has the DNA TGCGCCAGCAGCCCGACTACGCAGGGGGCGGGCGGGGAGCTGTTTTTT. V is TRBV5-1 and J is TRBJ2-2, with 8 bases fitting TRBD1. V gave up 4 bases and J gave up 7 bases; unmatched junction bases: 12. The CDR3 is made up of 16 amino acids. Germline V lookup: CDR1 SGHRS, CDR2 YFSETQ.

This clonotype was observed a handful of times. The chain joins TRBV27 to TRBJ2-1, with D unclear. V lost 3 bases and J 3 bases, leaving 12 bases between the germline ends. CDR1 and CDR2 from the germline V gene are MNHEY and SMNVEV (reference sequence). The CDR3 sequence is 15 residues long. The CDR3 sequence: CASSFGRLLYNEQFF. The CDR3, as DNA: TGTGCCAGCAGTTTCGGGCGGCTCCTCTACAATGAGCAGTTCTTC.

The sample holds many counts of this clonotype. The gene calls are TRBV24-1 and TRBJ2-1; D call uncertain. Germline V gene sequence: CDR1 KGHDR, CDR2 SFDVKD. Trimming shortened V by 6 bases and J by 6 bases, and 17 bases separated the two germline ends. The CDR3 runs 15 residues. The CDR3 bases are TGTGCCACCAGTTACAAACTCAACACCCGCAATGAGCAGTTCTTC. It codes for CATSYKLNTRNEQFF.

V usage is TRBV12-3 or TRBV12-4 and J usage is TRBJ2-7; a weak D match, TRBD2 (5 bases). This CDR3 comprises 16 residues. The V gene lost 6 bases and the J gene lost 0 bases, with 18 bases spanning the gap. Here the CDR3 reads CASRSGPSSGSYEQYF. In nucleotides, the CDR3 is TGTGCCAGCAGGTCCGGGCCCTCGAGCGGCTCCTACGAGCAGTACTTC.

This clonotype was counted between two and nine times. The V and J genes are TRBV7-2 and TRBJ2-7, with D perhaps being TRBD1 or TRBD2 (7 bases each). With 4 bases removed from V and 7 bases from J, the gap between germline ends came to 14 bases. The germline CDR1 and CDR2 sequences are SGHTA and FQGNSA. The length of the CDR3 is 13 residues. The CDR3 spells CASSSGGAREQYF. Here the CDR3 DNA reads TGTGCCAGCAGCTCAGGGGGGGCGCGGGAGCAGTACTTC.

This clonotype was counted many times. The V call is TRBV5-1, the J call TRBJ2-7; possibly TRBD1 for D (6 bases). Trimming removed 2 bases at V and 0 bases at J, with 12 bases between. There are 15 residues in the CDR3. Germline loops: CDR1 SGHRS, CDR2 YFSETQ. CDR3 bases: TGCGCCAGCAGCTTCCTACGGGACACCTCCTACGAGCAGTACTTC. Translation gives CASSFLRDTSYEQYF. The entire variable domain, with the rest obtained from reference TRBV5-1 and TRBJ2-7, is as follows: KAGVTQTPRYLIKTRGQQVTLSCSPISGHRSVSWYQQTPGQGLQFLFEYFSETQRNKGNFPGRFSGRQFSNSRSEMNVSTLELGDSALYLCASSFLRDTSYEQYFGPGTRLTVT.